This T cell receptor beta chain stems from a study of blood T cell repertoires in COVID-19. This table comes from immunoSEQ multiplex PCR, and its TCRdb copy is limited to in-frame clones, with some not included. The sample yields some 97,000 clones, roughly 92% seen once. This receptor was obtained from a man between 65 and 80 years old with acute or convalescent COVID-19. Sequenced sample: peripheral blood.

The CDR3 DNA reads as TGTGCCAGCAGCGCCGGGGGGCCCTACGAGCAGTACTTC. It specifies CASSAGGPYEQYF. J is TRBJ2-7 and V is TRBV9; D is perhaps TRBD2 (7 bases). V was cut by 3 bases and J by 2 bases, with 9 bases left in between. The CDR3 runs 13 residues. Germline CDR1 SGDLS, CDR2 YYNGEE.